A selection of T cell receptor beta chains follows, all from one sample in a study of cytomegalovirus exposure and HLA in healthy donors. Here immunoSEQ multiplex PCR was the method, and the copy in TCRdb shows in-frame clones only, minus some. The table lists approximately 150,000 clones, roughly 87% of them singletons, with about 4.9% in the top ten. The sequenced material came from PBMCs. Every receptor here comes from a man between 18 and 35 years old in good health and CMV-seropositive. Each CDR3 is given with its conserved first and last residue. Clone sizes are given selectively: once, few, many, or a class where the clone is expanded.

>NA|TRBV6-1|TRBJ1-1
CASITGHTEAFF
>NA|TRBV7-2|TRBJ1-1
CASSTSLPGITEAFF
>few|TRBV7-6|TRBJ2-6
CASSLDRGPYNVLTF
>NA|TRBV5-1|TRBJ1-2
CASSLTGKSVDGYTF
>NA|TRBV5-1|TRBJ2-3
CASSSGGAGTDTQYF
>NA|TRBV6-1|TRBJ1-1
CASSRGTGRNTEAFF
>NA|TRBV11-2|TRBJ1-6
CASSPLDRANSPLHF
>few|TRBV5-1|TRBJ1-2
CASSFTEDYGYTF
>NA|TRBV19|TRBJ1-5
CASSLRQLGQPQHF
>NA|TRBV29-1|TRBJ1-1
CSVGGWTGMNTEAFF
>NA|TRBV5-5|TRBJ1-2
CASSGETGNYGYTF
>once|TRBV7-9|TRBJ2-1
CASSGTGNEQFF
>NA|TRBV10-2|TRBJ2-3
CASSLAGSTDTQYF
>many|TRBV27|TRBJ2-7
CASSETAAWNEQYF
>NA|TRBV2|TRBJ2-3
CASSEPQRGDTQYF
>NA|TRBV18|TRBJ2-5
CASSPPGQQETQYF
>NA|TRBV9|TRBJ2-2
CASSVAGTANTGELFF
>NA|TRBV7-8|TRBJ1-6
CASSSGTGGLGNSPLHF
>NA|TRBV18|TRBJ1-2
CASSPTAGERYGYTF
>NA|TRBV19|TRBJ1-3
CASKQDENTIYF
>NA|TRBV29-1|TRBJ1-1
CSVDRDRQNTEAFF
>NA|TRBV2|TRBJ1-2
CASNRPGQGIIGYTF
>NA|TRBV6-1|TRBJ1-1
CASSDYSSFPLF
>NA|TRBV6-1|TRBJ1-6
CASSEAEVWRLNSPLHF
>NA|TRBV5-6|TRBJ1-1
CASSLPGTVNTEAFF
>few|TRBV5-1|TRBJ1-1
CASRIGTEAFF
>many|TRBV4-1|TRBJ1-2
CASSQTGQGLGGYTF
>NA|TRBV5-5|TRBJ2-1
CASSWGSGSADEQFF
>NA|TRBV9|TRBJ2-3
CASSVGLGGTGTYTDTQYF
>once|TRBV15|TRBJ1-2
CATSREEVSYGYTF
>NA|TRBV4-2|TRBJ2-4
CASSPLGIAGGLAKNIQYF
>NA|TRBV27|TRBJ1-5
CASSSGQGNQPQHF
>NA|TRBV2|TRBJ1-4
CASRRYGNEKLFF
>few|TRBV25-1|TRBJ2-7
CASSVTGYEQYF
>NA|TRBV30|TRBJ2-3
CAWTPRTGGEVDTQYF
>NA|TRBV18|TRBJ2-3
CASSPPTGTASSTDTQYF
>once|TRBV6-1|TRBJ2-5
CASSKRDTQETQYF
>NA|TRBV7-9|TRBJ1-5
CASSPLTGELGQPQHF
>NA|TRBV6-5|TRBJ1-1
CASSYAATSTEAFF
>NA|TRBV28|TRBJ2-3
CASTVQSHTDTQYF
>NA|TRBV11-2|TRBJ1-1
CASSLTGVSVATEAFF
>NA|TRBV5-1|TRBJ2-2
CATSGPGLADTGELFF
>NA|TRBV9|TRBJ2-7
CASSPRTGGHEQYF
>NA|TRBV6-5|TRBJ2-7
CASRIGSEGTYEQYF
>NA|TRBV5-5|TRBJ1-4
CASSLDGGLFF
>NA|TRBV6-1|TRBJ2-1
CASSERGPINEQFF
>NA|TRBV27|TRBJ1-2
CASSEILDRNWYGYTF
>NA|TRBV28|TRBJ2-2
CASLASGNTGELFF
>NA|TRBV30|TRBJ2-5
CAWMGGRETQYF
>NA|TRBV6-5|TRBJ2-5
CASRRGGVLETQYF
>NA|TRBV2|TRBJ2-7
CATGPEGEQYF